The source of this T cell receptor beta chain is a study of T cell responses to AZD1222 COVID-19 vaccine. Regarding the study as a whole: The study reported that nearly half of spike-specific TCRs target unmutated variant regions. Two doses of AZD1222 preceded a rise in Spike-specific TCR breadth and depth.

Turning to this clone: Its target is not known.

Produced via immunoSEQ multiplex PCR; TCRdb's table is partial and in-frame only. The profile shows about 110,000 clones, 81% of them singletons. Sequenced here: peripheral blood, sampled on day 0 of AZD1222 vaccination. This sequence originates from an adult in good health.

The CDR3 coding sequence is TGTGCCAGCAGCGTAGTAGTCCACTCCACAGATACGCAGTATTTT. This translates into CASSVVVHSTDTQYF. The chain couples TRBV9 to TRBJ2-3, with D hard to call. Germline V gene lookup returns CDR1 SGDLS and CDR2 YYNGEE. V lost 0 bases, J lost 2 bases, and 10 bases lay in between. The CDR3 runs 15 residues.